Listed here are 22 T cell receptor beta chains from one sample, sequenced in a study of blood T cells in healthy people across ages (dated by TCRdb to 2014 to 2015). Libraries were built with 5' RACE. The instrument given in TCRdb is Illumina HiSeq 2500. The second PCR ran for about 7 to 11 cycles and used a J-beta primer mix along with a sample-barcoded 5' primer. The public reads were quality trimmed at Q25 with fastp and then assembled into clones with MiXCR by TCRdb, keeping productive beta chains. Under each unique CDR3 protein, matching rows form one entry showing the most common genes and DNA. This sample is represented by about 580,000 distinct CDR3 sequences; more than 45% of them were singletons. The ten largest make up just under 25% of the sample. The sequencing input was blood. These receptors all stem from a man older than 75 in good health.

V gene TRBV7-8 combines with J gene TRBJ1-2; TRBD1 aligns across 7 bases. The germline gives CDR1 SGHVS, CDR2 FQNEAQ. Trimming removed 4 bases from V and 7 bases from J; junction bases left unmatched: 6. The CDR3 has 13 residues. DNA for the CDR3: TGTGCCAGCAGCTCGCCAGGGGGGGCTGGCTACACCTTC. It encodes CASSSPGGAGYTF.

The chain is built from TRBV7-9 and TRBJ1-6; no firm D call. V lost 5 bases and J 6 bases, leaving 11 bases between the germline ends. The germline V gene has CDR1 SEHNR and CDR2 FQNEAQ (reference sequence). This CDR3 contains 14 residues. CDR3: CASSPAGGNSPLHF. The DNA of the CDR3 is TGTGCCAGCAGCCCCGCGGGCGGTAATTCACCCCTCCACTTT.

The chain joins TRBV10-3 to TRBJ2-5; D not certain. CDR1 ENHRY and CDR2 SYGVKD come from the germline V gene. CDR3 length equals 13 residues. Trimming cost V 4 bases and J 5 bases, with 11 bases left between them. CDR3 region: CAISGPNRETQYF. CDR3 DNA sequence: TGTGCCATCAGTGGGCCTAATCGGGAGACCCAGTACTTC.

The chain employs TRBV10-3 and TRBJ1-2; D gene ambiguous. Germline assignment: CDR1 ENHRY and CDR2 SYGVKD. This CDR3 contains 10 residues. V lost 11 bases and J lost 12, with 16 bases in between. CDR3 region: CALLSMIDTF. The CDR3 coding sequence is TGTGCCCTCCTGAGTATGATCGACACCTTC.

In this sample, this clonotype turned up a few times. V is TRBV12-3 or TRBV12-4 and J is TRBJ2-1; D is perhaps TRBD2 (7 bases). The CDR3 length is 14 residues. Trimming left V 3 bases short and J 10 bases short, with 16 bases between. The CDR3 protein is CASSLRGEGTEQFF. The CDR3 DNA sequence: TGTGCCAGCAGTTTGAGGGGGGAGGGGACAGAGCAGTTCTTC.

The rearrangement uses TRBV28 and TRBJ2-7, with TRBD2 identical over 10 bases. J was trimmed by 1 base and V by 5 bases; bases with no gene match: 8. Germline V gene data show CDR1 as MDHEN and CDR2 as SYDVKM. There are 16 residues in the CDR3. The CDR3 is CASSTYSGRISYEQYF. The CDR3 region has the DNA TGTGCCAGCAGTACCTATAGCGGGAGGATTTCCTACGAGCAGTACTTC.

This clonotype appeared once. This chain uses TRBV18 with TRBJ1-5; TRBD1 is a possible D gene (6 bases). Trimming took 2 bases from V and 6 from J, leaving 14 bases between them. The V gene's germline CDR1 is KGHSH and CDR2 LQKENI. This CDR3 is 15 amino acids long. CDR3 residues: CASSPTGHVFQPQHF. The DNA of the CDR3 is TGTGCCAGCTCACCAACGGGACACGTTTTTCAGCCCCAGCATTTT.

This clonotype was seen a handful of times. The CDR3 region is CSGEIETQYF. CDR3 DNA: TGCAGTGGCGAGATAGAGACCCAGTACTTC. The V call is TRBV20-1, the J call TRBJ2-5; D unclear. Trimming pared 7 bases from V and 4 bases from J, leaving 7 bases between. The CDR3 runs 10 residues. CDR1 is DFQATT, CDR2 SNEGSKA, per germline (reference sequence).

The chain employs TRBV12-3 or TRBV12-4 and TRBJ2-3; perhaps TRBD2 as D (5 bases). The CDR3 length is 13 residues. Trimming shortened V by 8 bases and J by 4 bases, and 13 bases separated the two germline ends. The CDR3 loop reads CASSRMRADTQYF. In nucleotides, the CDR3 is TGTGCCAGCTCAAGAATGCGGGCAGATACGCAGTATTTT.

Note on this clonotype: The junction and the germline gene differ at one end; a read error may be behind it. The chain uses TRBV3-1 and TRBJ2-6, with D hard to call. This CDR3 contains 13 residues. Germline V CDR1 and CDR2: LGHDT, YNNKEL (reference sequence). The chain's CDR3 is CAGSDSGANVLTF. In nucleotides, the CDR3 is TGTGCCGGCAGTGATTCTGGGGCCAACGTCCTGACTTTC.

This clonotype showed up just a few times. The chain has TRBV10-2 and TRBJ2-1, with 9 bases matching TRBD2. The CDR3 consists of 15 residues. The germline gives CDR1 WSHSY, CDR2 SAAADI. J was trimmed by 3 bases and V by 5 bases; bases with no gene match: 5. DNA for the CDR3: TGCGCCAGCAGTAGCGGGAGGCTCGTCTACAATGAGCAGTTCTTC. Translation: CASSSGRLVYNEQFF.

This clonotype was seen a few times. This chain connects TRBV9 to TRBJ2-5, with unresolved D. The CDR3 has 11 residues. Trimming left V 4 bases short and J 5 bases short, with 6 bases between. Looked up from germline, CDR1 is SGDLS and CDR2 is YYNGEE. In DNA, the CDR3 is TGTGCCAGCAGCCCCCACGAGACCCAGTACTTC. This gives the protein CASSPHETQYF.

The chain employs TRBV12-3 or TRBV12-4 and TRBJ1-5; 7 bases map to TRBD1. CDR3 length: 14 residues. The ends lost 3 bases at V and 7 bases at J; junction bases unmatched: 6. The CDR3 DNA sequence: TGTGCCAGCAGTTTTGGCAGGGGGGAACAGCCCCAGCATTTT. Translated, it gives CASSFGRGEQPQHF.

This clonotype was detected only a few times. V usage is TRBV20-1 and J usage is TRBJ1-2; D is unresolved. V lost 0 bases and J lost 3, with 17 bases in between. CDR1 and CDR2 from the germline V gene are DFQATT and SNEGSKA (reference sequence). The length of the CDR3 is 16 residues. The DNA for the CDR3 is TGCAGTGCTAGAGAACCTGAGGCGAGCGGTCACTATGGCTACACCTTC. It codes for CSAREPEASGHYGYTF.

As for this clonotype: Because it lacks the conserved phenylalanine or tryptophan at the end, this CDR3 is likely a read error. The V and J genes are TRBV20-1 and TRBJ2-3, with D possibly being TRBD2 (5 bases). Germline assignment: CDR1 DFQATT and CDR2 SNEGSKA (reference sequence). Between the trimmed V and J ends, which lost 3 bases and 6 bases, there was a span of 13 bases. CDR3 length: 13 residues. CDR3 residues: CSARSGSQDTQYS. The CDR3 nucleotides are TGCAGTGCTAGGAGTGGGAGTCAGGATACGCAGTATTCT.

The CDR3 loop reads CASSLGDNNSPLHF. The CDR3 DNA reads TGTGCCAGCAGCTTGGGGGATAATAATTCACCCCTCCACTTT. The rearrangement links TRBV5-6 to TRBJ1-6, with D unclear. Germline lookup yields CDR1 SGHDT and CDR2 YYEEEE. The CDR3 contains 14 residues. Trimming removed 0 bases from V and 5 bases from J, with 6 bases in between. The variable domain in full, completed from reference TRBV5-6 and TRBJ1-6, reads DAGVTQSPTHLIKTRGQQVTLRCSPKSGHDTVSWYQQALGQGPQFIFQYYEEEERQRGNFPDRFSGHQFPNYSSELNVNALLLGDSALYLCASSLGDNNSPLHFGNGTRLTVT.

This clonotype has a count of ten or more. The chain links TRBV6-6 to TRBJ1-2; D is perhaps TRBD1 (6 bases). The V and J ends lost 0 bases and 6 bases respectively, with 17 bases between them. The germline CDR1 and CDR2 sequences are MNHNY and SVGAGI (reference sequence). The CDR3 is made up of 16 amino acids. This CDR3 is CASSYSRDTAGDGYTF. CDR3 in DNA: TGTGCCAGCAGTTACTCGAGGGACACGGCGGGGGATGGCTACACCTTC.

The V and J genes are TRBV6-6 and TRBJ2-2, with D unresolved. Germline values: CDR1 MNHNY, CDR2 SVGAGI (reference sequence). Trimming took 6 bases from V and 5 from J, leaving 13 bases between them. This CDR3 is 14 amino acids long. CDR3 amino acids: CASRPVGRTGELFF. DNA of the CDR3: TGTGCCAGCAGGCCAGTAGGAAGGACCGGGGAGCTGTTTTTT.

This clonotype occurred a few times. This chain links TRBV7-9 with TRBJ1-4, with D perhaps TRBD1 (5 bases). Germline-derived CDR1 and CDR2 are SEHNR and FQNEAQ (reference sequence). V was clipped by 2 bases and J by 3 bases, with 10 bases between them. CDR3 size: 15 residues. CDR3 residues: CASSLSGGANEKLFF. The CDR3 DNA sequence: TGTGCCAGCAGCTTATCGGGGGGGGCTAATGAAAAACTGTTTTTT.

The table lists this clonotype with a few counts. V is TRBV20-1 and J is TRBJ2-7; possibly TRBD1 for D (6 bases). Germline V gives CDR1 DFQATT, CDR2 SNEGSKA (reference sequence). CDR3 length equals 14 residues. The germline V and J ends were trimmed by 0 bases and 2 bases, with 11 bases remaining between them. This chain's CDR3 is CSARDPGEPYEQYF. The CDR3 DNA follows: TGCAGTGCTAGAGATCCAGGGGAGCCCTACGAGCAGTACTTC.

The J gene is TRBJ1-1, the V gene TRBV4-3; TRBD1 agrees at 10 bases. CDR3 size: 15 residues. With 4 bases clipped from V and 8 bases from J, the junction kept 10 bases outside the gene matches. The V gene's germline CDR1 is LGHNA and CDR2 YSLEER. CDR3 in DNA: TGCGCCAGCAGCCCGAGGGACAGGGGTTGGGAGGAAGCTTTCTTT. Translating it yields CASSPRDRGWEEAFF.

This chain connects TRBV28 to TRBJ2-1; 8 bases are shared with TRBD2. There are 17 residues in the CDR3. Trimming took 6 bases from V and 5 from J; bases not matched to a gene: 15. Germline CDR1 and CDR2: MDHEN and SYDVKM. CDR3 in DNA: TGTGCCAGCAGCCCCTACGGGGGGGCTAGCGTCCACAATGAGCAGTTCTTC. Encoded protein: CASSPYGGASVHNEQFF.